This paragraph reports one TCR beta chain. The target of this receptor is not known. No much larger clonotype is one base removed from it; base qualities were not supplied. Including cysteine and phenylalanine, the CDR3 has 14 amino acids. Only the CDR3 region is kept as DNA, spanning 42 bases read in frame from base 1. Looking up the germline V gene (reference sequence) yields CDR1 LNHDA and CDR2 SQIVND. Compared with germline, V lacks 7 bases and J lacks 5 bases; bases without a gene match: 6. Graves' hyperthyroidism was defined as stable when no progression to ophthalmopathy occurred over 18 months of follow-up. Hyperthyroidism patients were newly diagnosed, had a disease duration of under 2 months, and were aged 18 to 65 years. Any patient with an uncontrolled infection, another autoimmune disease, pregnancy or lactation was excluded. Diagnoses relied on clinical symptoms, serum thyroxine and TRAb, thyroid ultrasound and orbital computed tomography. PBMCs were separated from roughly 10 ml of fresh peripheral blood using Ficoll-Paque density gradient centrifugation. Total RNA was extracted with Trizol reagent, and quality was checked on an Agilent 2100 Bioanalyzer.

This specimen belongs to a study of T cells in Graves' hyperthyroidism and ophthalmopathy (dated by TCRdb to the late 2010s). Background for the entire study: Peripheral blood samples were taken at initial diagnosis, before any treatment was given. The 80 to 100 discovery patients were randomly divided into training and test sets at a 7:3 ratio. Prospective prediction of ophthalmopathy was tested in an independent validation cohort of approximately 19 hyperthyroidism patients and 15 to 17 patients who later progressed to ophthalmopathy. TCR Vbeta CDR3 sequencing of some 140 peripheral blood samples (roughly 43 ophthalmopathy, 70 to 85 hyperthyroidism and some 17 progressor patients) is reported in the paper. In about 6 Graves' hyperthyroidism patients, the study also compared T-cell repertoires from thyroid tissue with T-cell repertoires from blood. Once sampling was done, hyperthyroidism patients were given methimazole at a starting dose of 30 mg daily, whereas ophthalmopathy patients were given high-dose intravenous methylprednisolone. To identify distinguishing TCR V-J signatures, a discovery cohort of about 100 patients was used, comprising fewer than 45 with Graves' ophthalmopathy and around 60 with stable Graves' hyperthyroidism.

Study-wide findings and limitations: Blood samples also contained most of the expanded thyroid clonotypes (frequency above 0.001), which suggests that blood repertoires may reflect thyroid immune responses. A 13 V-J signature model separated ophthalmopathy from stable hyperthyroidism, with 87.88% sensitivity and roughly 82% specificity in cross-validation and 80%/75% in testing. Sample size was not statistically predetermined, and blinding of investigators to group allocation was not performed. In validation, the model predicted progression to ophthalmopathy a median of about 6 months before onset, with approximately 70% sensitivity and about 72% specificity.

The TCR beta CDR3 regions were amplified from the RNA transcripts. The TCR CDR3 was subjected to a first round of RT-PCR using the HTBI primer set and the Qiagen OneStep RT-PCR kit. Libraries were constructed in a second round of multiplex PCR, after which size selection and purification were performed. Paired-end sequencing of the libraries was performed with 100 bp reads on an Illumina HiSeq2000. On the study's bioinformatics: SOAPnuke was used to process the raw data, throwing out any read that contained adapters or uncalled bases, had a mean Phred below 15, or lacked an exact constant-primer or identifier match. High-quality paired reads were merged with COPE v1.2.5, and unique nucleotide sequences were defined as clonotypes. MiTCR v1.1 was used to align clonotypes to the IMGT TRBV, TRBD and TRBJ reference segments. The analysis was restricted to V-J combinations with a frequency above 0.0001, which together covered 99.2% of the repertoires. The TCS score was defined as the ratio of F50 (clonal expansion) to E x V (chaos), calculated using BLOSUM62-based TCRdist between CDR3 peptides within each V-J. Welch's t-statistics and random forest reduced fewer than 600 V-J features to about 13, which were used in a naive Bayes classifier (R e1071). TCRdb redid the processing of the public reads, applying fastp at Q25 and MiXCR, and retained in-frame beta chains. When rows share a CDR3 protein, they turn into one entry using the most common DNA and genes. The V and J calls and clone size come from TCRdb's table, not from the authors' own analysis. The sample table lists a few hundred thousand distinct CDR3 sequences, about 15% of them with a count of one. In total, the top ten clones hold less than 20% of the sample.

The sample comprised blood. The chain is made from TRBV19 and TRBJ2-1; 9 junctional bases match TRBD2. The receptor comes from a woman younger than 30 with Graves' hyperthyroidism. The CDR3 region reads CASMLAGSNNEQFF. The DNA sequence follows: TGTGCCAGTATGCTAGCGGGGTCTAACAATGAGCAGTTCTTC.